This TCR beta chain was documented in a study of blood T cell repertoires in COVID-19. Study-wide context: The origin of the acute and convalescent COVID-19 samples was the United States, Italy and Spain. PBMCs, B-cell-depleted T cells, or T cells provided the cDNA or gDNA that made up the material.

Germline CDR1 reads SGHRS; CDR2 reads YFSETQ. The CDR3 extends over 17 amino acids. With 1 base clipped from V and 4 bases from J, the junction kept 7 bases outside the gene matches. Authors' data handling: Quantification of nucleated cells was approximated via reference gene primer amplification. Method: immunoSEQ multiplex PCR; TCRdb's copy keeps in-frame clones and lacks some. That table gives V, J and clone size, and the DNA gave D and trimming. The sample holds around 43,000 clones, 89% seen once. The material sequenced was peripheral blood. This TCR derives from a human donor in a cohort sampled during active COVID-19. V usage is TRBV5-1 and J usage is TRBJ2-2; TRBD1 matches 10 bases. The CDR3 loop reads CASSLYGTGAGTGELFF. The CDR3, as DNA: TGCGCCAGCAGCTTGTACGGGACAGGGGCCGGCACCGGGGAGCTGTTTTTT.